The rows below give T cell receptor beta chains drawn from one sample of a study of regulatory T cells in long-lasting Graves disease. MiXCR, applied by TCRdb to the multiplex PCR reads, yields one record per CDR3 protein. The sample holds about 540,000 distinct CDR3 sequences, around an eighth seen once. The same sample was also used in a study of T cells in Graves' hyperthyroidism and ophthalmopathy.

Sequenced material: peripheral blood mononuclear cells (PBMCs), taken at new diagnosis, from a patient treated with antithyroid drugs. The receptor set was obtained from a man aged 25 to 45 with Graves disease. Each CDR3 is given with its conserved first and last residue. Fields, in order: clone size, D gene, J gene, V gene, CDR3 DNA, CDR3 protein. A D gene is named only where the DNA matches it firmly. A clone size is listed for some rows: how often the clone was seen (once, few, many), or a class if it is expanded.

clone size: many
D gene: -
J gene: TRBJ1-1
V gene: TRBV6-1
CDR3 DNA: TGTGCCAGCAGTGACGTCAGGGCGGGCAACACTGAAGCTTTCTTT
CDR3 protein: CASSDVRAGNTEAFF

clone size: few
D gene: -
J gene: TRBJ1-1
V gene: TRBV9
CDR3 DNA: TGTGCCAGCAGCGCGGAAGGAGAGAACACTGAAGCTTTCTTT
CDR3 protein: CASSAEGENTEAFF

clone size: -
D gene: TRBD2
J gene: TRBJ2-7
V gene: TRBV11-1
CDR3 DNA: TGTGCCAGCAGCTTAGATGAAGGGAGGGGAGGCTACGAGCAGTACTTC
CDR3 protein: CASSLDEGRGGYEQYF

clone size: many
D gene: TRBD1
J gene: TRBJ1-1
V gene: TRBV11-1
CDR3 DNA: TGTGCCAGCAGCTTGGACAGGGGTCAATCTGAAGCTTTCTTT
CDR3 protein: CASSLDRGQSEAFF

clone size: few
D gene: -
J gene: TRBJ2-2
V gene: TRBV7-2
CDR3 DNA: TGTGCCAGCAGCTTAAGTATCGGGGAGCTGTTTTTT
CDR3 protein: CASSLSIGELFF

clone size: few
D gene: TRBD2
J gene: TRBJ2-3
V gene: TRBV20-1
CDR3 DNA: TGCAGTGCTAGAGATTTCGCGGGAGGGCCAGATACGCAGTATTTT
CDR3 protein: CSARDFAGGPDTQYF

clone size: many
D gene: TRBD2
J gene: TRBJ2-1
V gene: TRBV7-3
CDR3 DNA: TGTGCCAGCAGCTTAGGACTAGCGGATTACAATGAGCAGTTCTTC
CDR3 protein: CASSLGLADYNEQFF

clone size: many
D gene: TRBD2
J gene: TRBJ2-3
V gene: TRBV7-8
CDR3 DNA: TGTGCCAGCAGCTTAGAGAGGACTAGCGGGGGGGATACGCAGTATTTT
CDR3 protein: CASSLERTSGGDTQYF

clone size: -
D gene: TRBD1
J gene: TRBJ1-2
V gene: TRBV14
CDR3 DNA: TGTGCCAGCGGGGACAGCTATTATGGCTACACCTTC
CDR3 protein: CASGDSYYGYTF

clone size: -
D gene: -
J gene: TRBJ2-1
V gene: TRBV19
CDR3 DNA: TGTGCCGTACCAAGCGGCAATGAGCAGTTCTTC
CDR3 protein: CAVPSGNEQFF

clone size: many
D gene: -
J gene: TRBJ2-7
V gene: TRBV28
CDR3 DNA: TGTGCCAGCAGCTCAATTAGGACCTACGAGCAGTACTTC
CDR3 protein: CASSSIRTYEQYF

clone size: few
D gene: TRBD2
J gene: TRBJ2-1
V gene: TRBV14
CDR3 DNA: TGTGCCAGCAGCCAAGGTCGGGGGGACCCCTACAATGAGCAGTTCTTC
CDR3 protein: CASSQGRGDPYNEQFF

clone size: few
D gene: -
J gene: TRBJ2-7
V gene: TRBV29-1
CDR3 DNA: TGCAGCGTTGAAGTCGGCCACGAGCAGTACTTC
CDR3 protein: CSVEVGHEQYF

clone size: many
D gene: -
J gene: TRBJ1-6
V gene: TRBV12-3/TRBV12-4
CDR3 DNA: TGTGCCAGCAGCCGCGACAGAGGAATTTCACCCCTCCACTTT
CDR3 protein: CASSRDRGISPLHF

clone size: few
D gene: TRBD2
J gene: TRBJ2-3
V gene: TRBV9
CDR3 DNA: TGTGCCAGCAGCGCAGGGACTAGCGGGGTCCTAAGAGATACGCAGTATTTT
CDR3 protein: CASSAGTSGVLRDTQYF

clone size: -
D gene: TRBD2
J gene: TRBJ2-5
V gene: TRBV5-5
CDR3 DNA: TGTGCCAGCAGTACCCTCGGGACTAGCGTGGAGACCCAGTACTTC
CDR3 protein: CASSTLGTSVETQYF

clone size: once
D gene: TRBD1
J gene: TRBJ2-3
V gene: TRBV5-6
CDR3 DNA: TGTGCCAGCAGCCTGGCGGACAGGTTCACAGATACGCAGTATTTT
CDR3 protein: CASSLADRFTDTQYF

clone size: many
D gene: -
J gene: TRBJ2-5
V gene: TRBV11-2
CDR3 DNA: TGTGCCAGCAGCCAGAGACCTGACGCAGAGACCCAGTACTTC
CDR3 protein: CASSQRPDAETQYF

clone size: many
D gene: TRBD1
J gene: TRBJ2-5
V gene: TRBV20-1
CDR3 DNA: TGCAGTGCTAGAAGGACAGGGGCCTTGGAGACCCAGTACTTC
CDR3 protein: CSARRTGALETQYF

clone size: few
D gene: -
J gene: TRBJ2-6
V gene: TRBV6-1
CDR3 DNA: TGTGCCAGCAGTGAATACAGACCCTCTGGGGCCAACGTCCTGACTTTC
CDR3 protein: CASSEYRPSGANVLTF

clone size: few
D gene: TRBD2
J gene: TRBJ2-1
V gene: TRBV7-6
CDR3 DNA: TGTGCCAGCAGCTCCGCAGGGACTAGCGGGACTAAGCAGTTCTTC
CDR3 protein: CASSSAGTSGTKQFF

clone size: few
D gene: -
J gene: TRBJ1-5
V gene: TRBV5-5
CDR3 DNA: TGTGCCAGCAGCTCAAACATAAGACAGCCCCAGCATTTT
CDR3 protein: CASSSNIRQPQHF

clone size: many
D gene: -
J gene: TRBJ1-6
V gene: TRBV30
CDR3 DNA: TGTGCCTGGAGGCTTGTGAATTCACCCCTCCACTTT
CDR3 protein: CAWRLVNSPLHF

clone size: few
D gene: -
J gene: TRBJ2-2
V gene: TRBV29-1
CDR3 DNA: TGCAGCGTTGCGGGAACGGCCGGGGAGCTGTTTTTT
CDR3 protein: CSVAGTAGELFF

clone size: many
D gene: TRBD1
J gene: TRBJ2-1
V gene: TRBV5-1
CDR3 DNA: TGCGCCAGCAGCTTGGACTTCCGGGACAGCCGCTCCTACAATGAGCAGTTCTTC
CDR3 protein: CASSLDFRDSRSYNEQFF